This entry features one T cell receptor beta chain sequence. The antigen is unknown. The sample contains more than one DNA sequence encoding this CDR3. This table comes from immunoSEQ multiplex PCR, and its TCRdb copy is limited to in-frame clones, with some not included. This sample has 120,000 or so clones, with about 88% found just once. The data derive from a study of PD-1 blockade in mismatch repair-deficient tumors. Germline values: CDR1 SGHTA, CDR2 FQGNSA. The CDR3 consists of 14 residues. V lost 5 bases to trimming and J lost 3 bases; unmatched junction nucleotides: 5. Findings and limits, study-wide: After pembrolizumab, tumor-resident clones rose rapidly, then generally contracted before radiologic responses.

The receptor was isolated from an adult with mismatch repair-deficient cancer. Specimen: peripheral blood, collected approximately 73 weeks after starting pembrolizumab. The rearrangement links TRBV7-2 to TRBJ2-7; TRBD2 agrees at 9 bases. CDR3 nucleotide sequence: TGTGCCAGCAGCCTCCGGCGGGAGGGCTACGAGCAGTACTTC. The encoded protein is CASSLRREGYEQYF. Filled out from reference TRBV7-2 and TRBJ2-7, the complete variable domain reads GAGVSQSPSNKVTEKGKDVELRCDPISGHTALYWYRQSLGQGLEFLIYFQGNSAPDKSGLPSDRFSAERTGGSVSTLTIQRTQQEDSAVYLCASSLRREGYEQYFGPGTRLTVT.